This TCR beta chain originates from a study of blood T cell repertoires in COVID-19. Study details: The samples span acute and convalescent COVID-19 from the United States, Italy and Spain. In each case, the material was cDNA or gDNA derived from T cells, B-cell-depleted T cells, or PBMCs.

The CDR3 has 16 amino acids. Germline loops: CDR1 SGHVS, CDR2 FQNEAQ. With 3 bases removed from V and 3 bases from J, the gap between germline ends came to 14 bases. The data were produced by immunoSEQ multiplex PCR, yet TCRdb's version contains in-frame clones alone and is incomplete. The profile covers fewer than 200,000 clones, with around nine tenths appearing a single time and roughly an eighth taken by the ten largest. The genes are TRBV7-8 and TRBJ2-2; perhaps TRBD1 as D (6 bases). The sample taken for sequencing was peripheral blood. The clonotype originates from a woman in her sixties or seventies with COVID-19, enrolled during active disease. CDR3 protein: CASSLMPGTHTGELFF. The CDR3, as DNA: TGTGCCAGCAGCTTGATGCCCGGGACACACACCGGGGAGCTGTTTTTT.